One sample yielded the 8 T cell receptor beta chains listed below, sequenced in a study of OX40 agonist ivuxolimab in advanced cancers. Using immunoSEQ multiplex PCR, the repertoire was profiled, and TCRdb retains in-frame clones only, with some absent. The sample holds roughly 97,000 clones, about 87% seen once. This specimen was CD4+ or CD8+ T cells sorted from blood, taken in a trial of the OX40 agonist ivuxolimab. These receptor sequences come from an adult with an advanced solid tumor such as melanoma, head and neck, liver or kidney cancer.

The chain is built from TRBV6-4 and TRBJ1-5, with no clear D. Germline V gives CDR1 MRHNA, CDR2 SNTAGT. This CDR3 is 14 amino acids long. V was clipped by 6 bases and J by 2 bases, with 11 bases between them. Here the CDR3 reads CASSPRMGNQPQHF. As DNA, the CDR3 is TGTGCCAGCAGCCCCCGGATGGGCAATCAGCCCCAGCATTTT.

The DNA for the CDR3 is TGTGCCAGCAGTCCCGGTCCCCGACAGGGCGGTAATGAAAAACTGTTTTTT. Encoded protein: CASSPGPRQGGNEKLFF. This chain uses TRBV28 with TRBJ1-4, with 7 bases fitting TRBD1. The CDR3 sequence is 17 residues long. V dropped 5 bases and J dropped 4; count of bases not matched to a gene: 13. Germline CDR1 is MDHEN and CDR2 is SYDVKM. Looking up the rest from reference TRBV28 and TRBJ1-4 gives the full variable domain: DVKVTQSSRYLVKRTGEKVFLECVQDMDHENMFWYRQDPGLGLRLIYFSYDVKMKEKGDIPEGYSVSREKKERFSLILESASTNQTSMYLCASSPGPRQGGNEKLFFGSGTQLSVL.

The V and J genes are TRBV10-1 and TRBJ2-7, with 8 nucleotides matching TRBD1. V lost 6 bases to trimming and J lost 0 bases; unmatched junction nucleotides: 7. The CDR3 has 15 amino acids. Looked up from germline, CDR1 is WNHNN and CDR2 is SYGVQD (reference sequence). CDR3 protein: CASSLYQGASYEQYF. CDR3 coding DNA: TGCGCCAGCAGCCTCTACCAGGGGGCCTCCTACGAGCAGTACTTC.

The V and J genes are TRBV28 and TRBJ2-6; TRBD1 aligns across 10 bases. Germline trimming cut 5 bases from V and 2 bases from J; bases unmatched to any gene: 0. The CDR3 is 15 amino acids. CDR1 is MDHEN, CDR2 SYDVKM, per germline. CDR3 DNA sequence: TGTGCCAGCAGTGGGACAGGGGCTGGGGCCAACGTCCTGACTTTC. Its protein is CASSGTGAGANVLTF.

This clone is a singleton in its sample. This sequence joins TRBV13 and TRBJ2-3, with D maybe TRBD1 (6 bases). The CDR3 length is 13 residues. CDR1 is PRHDT and CDR2 is FYEKMQ in the germline V gene (reference sequence). Between the trimmed V and J ends, which lost 10 bases and 1 base, there was a span of 12 bases. CDR3 DNA: TGTGCCACCACAGGGTGGCGCACAGATACGCAGTATTTT. Its translation is CATTGWRTDTQYF.

As to this clone: Within the sample, other DNA sequences also encode this same CDR3. This chain uses TRBV11-2 with TRBJ2-7; 9 bases fit TRBD2. Germline trimming cut 6 bases from V and 7 bases from J; bases unmatched to any gene: 16. The germline gives CDR1 SGHAT, CDR2 FQNNGV. This CDR3 contains 16 residues. The CDR3 is CASSPLRGRGGKEQYF. CDR3 sequence (DNA): TGTGCCAGCAGTCCGCTTAGGGGGCGGGGGGGCAAGGAGCAGTACTTC.

V is TRBV19 and J is TRBJ2-4, with 11 bases aligning to TRBD2. CDR3 length: 15 amino acids. CDR1 and CDR2 from the germline V gene are LNHDA and SQIVND (reference sequence). The V gene end was trimmed by 4 bases and the J gene end by 7 bases; junction bases not matched to a gene: 6. The CDR3 sequence: CASSTRLAGTNIQYF. The CDR3, as DNA: TGTGCCAGTAGTACCCGACTAGCGGGGACCAACATTCAGTACTTC.

This clone has only one observation. V gene TRBV5-8 combines with J gene TRBJ2-7; 7 nucleotides agree with TRBD1. The CDR3 is 13 amino acids. V was pared by 4 bases and J by 3 bases, with 4 bases of the junction left unmatched. Germline V gene data show CDR1 as SGHTS and CDR2 as YDEGEE. CDR3 in amino acids: CASSVDRVYEQYF. CDR3 bases: TGTGCCAGCAGCGTTGACAGGGTCTACGAGCAGTACTTC.